These T cell receptor beta chains were read from a single sample in a study of response to subunit inactivated influenza vaccine. MiXCR, run by TCRdb on the RT-PCR reads, gives a single entry per CDR3 protein. The table records approximately 480,000 distinct CDR3 sequences, roughly 9.7% of them present only once. The sequenced sample was PBMCs from blood, obtained 45 days after vaccination. These receptors originate from a man aged 50 or older who received an inactivated influenza vaccine. Both conserved end residues are part of each CDR3. Fields, in order: V gene, J gene, D gene, clone size, CDR3 DNA, CDR3 protein. A D gene is named only where the DNA matches it firmly. Some rows mark clone size as missing; the rest say once, few, many or name a class of expanded clone.

>TRBV20-1|TRBJ2-7|TRBD2|many
TGCAGTGCTCCGCGGGGGGCGGAGAACGAGCAGTACTTC
CSAPRGAENEQYF
>TRBV3-1|TRBJ2-7|NA|few
TGTGCCAGCAGCCAACAGGGGGGGTCCTACGAGCAGTACTTC
CASSQQGGSYEQYF
>TRBV28|TRBJ2-1|NA|many
TGTGCCAGCAGTTTTTTGCTCGGGGATGAGCAGTTCTTC
CASSFLLGDEQFF
>TRBV3-1|TRBJ2-1|TRBD2|NA
TGTGCCAGCAGCCAAGAGGTGACTAGCATAAGGGCCAATGAGCAGTTCTTC
CASSQEVTSIRANEQFF
>TRBV4-2|TRBJ2-2|TRBD2|NA
TGTGCCAGCAGCCACCGAGGGACTAGCGGGATCACCGGGGAGCTGTTTTTT
CASSHRGTSGITGELFF
>TRBV12-3/TRBV12-4|TRBJ2-3|NA|many
TGTGCCAGCAGTTTTTTGGGGGGCACAGATACGCAGTATTTT
CASSFLGGTDTQYF
>TRBV25-1|TRBJ2-7|NA|NA
TGTGCCAGCAGTGAATTTGGGACGGTCTACGAGCAGTACTTC
CASSEFGTVYEQYF
>TRBV24-1|TRBJ2-7|NA|NA
TGTGCCACCAGTGATTTAGGGGACGCCGAGCAGTACTTC
CATSDLGDAEQYF
>TRBV10-2|TRBJ2-7|TRBD1|NA
TGCGCCAGCAGACTGGGACAGCCCCAGAGGGAGTACTTC
CASRLGQPQREYF
>TRBV28|TRBJ2-2|TRBD2|NA
TGTGCCAGCAGTTTATTTGCCTGGGGGGGAAATCGACACGGGGAGCTGTTTTTT
CASSLFAWGGNRHGELFF
>TRBV10-2|TRBJ2-7|NA|NA
TGCGCCAGCAGTGAATCTGACGGCGGCTACGAGCAGTACTTC
CASSESDGGYEQYF
>TRBV12-3/TRBV12-4|TRBJ2-2|NA|NA
TGTGCCAGCAGTTTAGTCTCCCCCGGAGAGCTGTTTTTT
CASSLVSPGELFF
>TRBV12-3/TRBV12-4|TRBJ2-3|NA|few
TGTGCCAGCAGTTTTTCCGGGGGGCCAGATACGCAGTATTTT
CASSFSGGPDTQYF
>TRBV7-2|TRBJ2-2|NA|NA
TGTGCCAGCAGCCGCCAGGGAAACACCGGGGAGCTGTTTTTT
CASSRQGNTGELFF
>TRBV27|TRBJ2-5|TRBD2|few
TGTGCCAGCAGTTTAGCGGGGGGGCCGGGTGAGACCCAGTACTTC
CASSLAGGPGETQYF
>TRBV29-1|TRBJ2-3|TRBD2|few
TGCAGCGTTGAAGTGTCTAGCGGGAGGGAGGGGTGGGCGCAGTATTTT
CSVEVSSGREGWAQYF
>TRBV7-2|TRBJ2-5|NA|many
TGTGCCAGCAGCTCCAGGGTAGAGGAGACCCAGTACTTC
CASSSRVEETQYF
>TRBV7-9|TRBJ2-3|NA|many
TGTGCCAGCAGCGCCCGCACAGATACGCAGTATTTT
CASSARTDTQYF
>TRBV6-5|TRBJ2-3|NA|few
TGTGCCAGCAGTTACCAGGGGACGCAGAGCACAGATACGCAGTATTTT
CASSYQGTQSTDTQYF
>TRBV28|TRBJ2-6|TRBD1|few
TGTGCCACCGGCAACAGGGGGCCTGGGGCCAACGTCCTGACTTTC
CATGNRGPGANVLTF
>TRBV5-1|TRBJ2-6|NA|NA
TGCGCCAGCAGCTTCACCGGAGGGTCTGGGGCCAACGTCCTGACTTTC
CASSFTGGSGANVLTF
>TRBV5-1|TRBJ2-1|TRBD2|NA
TGCGCCAGCATGGCTAGCGGGAGAGGCAATGAGCAGTTCTTC
CASMASGRGNEQFF